The present T cell receptor beta chain was sequenced within a study of a mutant IDH1 vaccine in newly diagnosed glioma. Study at large: Pretreatment consisted of radiotherapy, temozolomide, or both, with most receiving both. Study outcomes and limitations: It seemed that pseudoprogression was not linked to changes in the top peripheral T cell clonotypes.

With respect to this clone: Its antigen is unknown.

The CDR3 is 16 residues long. The time point is: baseline, week 1 (first vaccination visit). The treatment was: pre-vaccination baseline after standard-of-care therapy. Using immunoSEQ multiplex PCR, the repertoire was profiled, and TCRdb retains in-frame clones only, with some absent. The repertoire holds about 88,000 clones, with approximately 80% as singletons. Sequenced here: PBMCs, sampled from a glioma patient treated with radiotherapy, temozolomide or both. J is TRBJ2-2 and V is TRBV12-2. TRBV12-2 is labeled a pseudogene. This TCR was sampled from a man between 40 and 49 years old with glioma. Some clones in this sample may be carry-over from other donors' samples. The CDR3 DNA reads TGTGCAAGTCGCTTAGGATTGAGGGGAAACACCGGGGAGCTGTTTTTT. This codes for CASRLGLRGNTGELFF.